The rows below give T cell receptor beta chains drawn from one sample of a study of blood T cells in healthy people across ages. TCRdb re-derived calls from the 5' RACE reads in MiXCR, one entry per CDR3 protein. Altogether under 2 million distinct CDR3 sequences are present, 34% being singletons, with the ten largest covering 11%. The specimen sequenced was blood. These TCRs come from a woman aged 30 to 39 in good health. The CDR3 runs from the conserved cysteine through the conserved F or W. A D gene is named only where the DNA matches it firmly. Clone size is stated in some rows and not others, as once, few, many or a class when expanded.

clone_size d_call j_call v_call cdr3_aa cdr3_nt
NA TRBD2 TRBJ2-3 TRBV5-1 CASSLALAGSLSTDTQYF TGCGCCAGCAGCTTGGCGCTAGCGGGGAGCCTTAGCACAGATACGCAGTATTTT
NA NA TRBJ2-3 TRBV9 CASSARWDRTDTQYF TGTGCCAGCAGCGCCCGATGGGACCGCACAGATACGCAGTATTTT
NA NA TRBJ1-1 TRBV4-1 CASSQEFRVAAEAFF TGCGCCAGCAGCCAAGAATTTAGGGTTGCGGCTGAAGCTTTCTTT
NA TRBD2 TRBJ2-4 TRBV28 CASSPSEGLQSQTIQYF TGTGCCAGCAGTCCTTCGGAGGGACTACAAAGCCAAACCATTCAGTACTTC
few NA TRBJ2-5 TRBV20-1 CSASGRDPRGNEQYF TGCAGTGCTAGCGGGCGGGATCCCCGAGGGAATGAGCAGTACTTC
NA NA TRBJ1-6 TRBV27 CASSGLYSPLHF TGTGCCAGCAGTGGCCTGTATTCACCCCTCCACTTT
few NA TRBJ1-2 TRBV27 CASSLSRGNYGYTF TGTGCCAGCAGTTTATCCAGGGGCAACTATGGCTACACCTTC
NA NA TRBJ2-1 TRBV20-1 CSGEGGTAYNEQFF TGCAGTGGGGAGGGTGGGACAGCCTACAATGAGCAGTTCTTC
NA NA TRBJ1-1 TRBV6-1 CASTLGSFTEAFF TGTGCCAGCACTTTGGGGAGTTTCACTGAAGCTTTCTTT
NA TRBD1 TRBJ2-5 TRBV11-2 CASSMGQGNIQETQYF TGTGCCAGCAGCATGGGACAGGGTAATATCCAAGAGACCCAGTACTTC
NA NA TRBJ1-2 TRBV19 CASSHLDLRGRTNYGYTF TGTGCCAGTAGCCATCTTGACTTAAGGGGCCGAACTAACTATGGCTACACCTTC
many NA TRBJ2-7 TRBV6-2/TRBV6-3 CASTRDTGWYEQYF TGTGCCAGCACTCGGGACACGGGCTGGTACGAGCAGTACTTC
NA NA TRBJ2-7 TRBV4-2 CASSPNPYDSYEQYF TGTGCCAGCAGCCCTAATCCGTACGACTCCTACGAGCAGTACTTC
NA NA TRBJ2-1 TRBV7-8 CASSSGIVQFF TGTGCCAGCAGCTCGGGTATTGTGCAGTTCTTC
NA TRBD2 TRBJ2-5 TRBV20-1 CSARELAGGFGGETQYF TGCAGTGCTAGAGAACTAGCGGGTGGTTTCGGGGGAGAGACCCAGTACTTC
few TRBD2 TRBJ2-3 TRBV20-1 CSTRSLAGGADTQYF TGCAGTACGCGCTCCCTAGCGGGGGGTGCAGATACGCAGTATTTT
NA TRBD2 TRBJ2-1 TRBV7-6 CASSLPGLPSNEQFF TGTGCCAGCAGCTTGCCGGGACTACCCTCCAATGAGCAGTTCTTC
NA NA TRBJ1-6 TRBV10-3 CAISSEASNSPLHF TGTGCCATCAGTTCAGAGGCGTCAAATTCACCCCTCCACTTT
few TRBD1 TRBJ2-1 TRBV7-9 CASSLLQGALNEQFF TGTGCCAGCAGCTTACTCCAGGGGGCGCTCAATGAGCAGTTCTTC
NA TRBD2 TRBJ2-7 TRBV28 CTSSSGSGITLSEQYF TGTACCAGCAGTTCCGGTAGCGGGATTACTCTAAGCGAGCAGTACTTC
few NA TRBJ1-5 TRBV7-9 CASSLGDTSQPQHF TGTGCCAGCAGCTTAGGTGACACTTCTCAGCCCCAGCATTTT
few TRBD2 TRBJ2-5 TRBV4-2 CASSLGSYSGGEGFETQYF TGTGCCAGCAGCCTCGGGTCCTATAGCGGGGGGGAAGGTTTCGAGACCCAGTACTTC
NA NA TRBJ2-1 TRBV5-1 CASSLVLGEDEQFF TGCGCCAGCAGCTTGGTACTCGGCGAGGATGAGCAGTTCTTC
few TRBD2 TRBJ2-1 TRBV9 CASSVIAGVGNEQFF TGTGCCAGCAGCGTGATCGCGGGAGTAGGGAATGAGCAGTTCTTC
many NA TRBJ1-2 TRBV4-2 CASSQDQKGGYTF TGTGCCAGCAGCCAAGATCAAAAGGGAGGCTACACCTTC
few NA TRBJ2-5 TRBV5-5 CASSLLQGLETQYF TGTGCCAGCAGCTTACTACAGGGTTTGGAGACCCAGTACTTC
NA TRBD2 TRBJ2-1 TRBV7-8 CASSPPPGLAATSEQFF TGTGCCAGCAGCCCTCCTCCGGGACTAGCAGCGACAAGTGAGCAGTTCTTC
NA NA TRBJ2-1 TRBV5-1 CASSLIGNSYNEQFF TGCGCCAGCAGCTTGATCGGGAACTCCTACAATGAGCAGTTCTTC
few NA TRBJ2-1 TRBV28 CASSLWSDRHEQFF TGTGCCAGCAGTTTATGGTCCGACCGCCATGAGCAGTTCTTC
few TRBD1 TRBJ1-2 TRBV7-9 CASSADREGYGYTF TGTGCCAGCAGCGCTGACAGGGAGGGCTATGGCTACACCTTC
many NA TRBJ2-7 TRBV20-1 CSARGRHPTEQYF TGCAGTGCTAGGGGACGGCATCCTACCGAGCAGTACTTC
few NA TRBJ2-7 TRBV28 CASSFPLAIYEQYF TGTGCCAGCAGTTTCCCGCTAGCGATTTACGAGCAGTACTTC
NA NA TRBJ1-1 TRBV6-2/TRBV6-3 CASSYSWGIEAFF TGTGCCAGCAGTTACTCATGGGGGATTGAAGCTTTCTTT
NA TRBD2 TRBJ2-3 TRBV5-1 CASSTSVAGGSRNTQYF TGCGCCAGCAGCACCTCAGTAGCGGGGGGGTCTCGTAATACGCAGTATTTT
few TRBD1 TRBJ1-1 TRBV29-1 CSGAGTVNTEAFF TGCAGCGGGGCCGGGACAGTGAACACTGAAGCTTTCTTT
NA TRBD2 TRBJ2-1 TRBV27 CASRPFNSSGREKNEQFF TGTGCCAGCAGGCCTTTCAATTCTAGCGGGAGGGAGAAAAATGAGCAGTTCTTC
few NA TRBJ2-3 TRBV29-1 CSAAGRDTQYF TGCAGCGCAGCAGGGCGGGATACGCAGTATTTT
NA TRBD2 TRBJ2-7 TRBV7-2 CASSLTSSAGGEQYF TGTGCCAGCAGTCTCACGTCCTCAGCGGGGGGTGAGCAGTACTTC
NA TRBD2 TRBJ2-1 TRBV28 CASNFISGRREQFF TGTGCCAGCAATTTTATTAGCGGGAGACGCGAGCAGTTCTTC
few NA TRBJ2-7 TRBV30 CAWRDSLISYEQYF TGTGCCTGGAGGGACAGTTTAATCTCCTACGAGCAGTACTTC
once TRBD2 TRBJ2-2 TRBV5-5 CASSSIAGGLSVGTGELFF TGTGCCAGCAGCTCGATAGCGGGAGGATTGTCGGTGGGCACCGGGGAGCTGTTTTTT
NA NA TRBJ1-1 TRBV29-1 CSVEPLPPNTEAFF TGCAGCGTTGAACCCTTGCCCCCGAACACTGAAGCTTTCTTT
NA TRBD2 TRBJ2-1 TRBV2 CASRPRGYSGRNEQFF TGTGCCAGCAGACCAAGAGGGTATAGCGGGAGGAATGAGCAGTTCTTC
NA NA TRBJ1-5 TRBV6-2/TRBV6-3 CASISGPNQPQHF TGTGCCAGCATCTCTGGACCGAATCAGCCCCAGCATTTT
many TRBD1 TRBJ2-5 TRBV12-3/TRBV12-4 CASSRGQGAEQYF TGTGCCAGCAGTCGGGGACAGGGGGCTGAGCAGTACTTC
NA TRBD1 TRBJ1-2 TRBV15 CATSISRGHGYGYTF TGTGCCACCAGCATCTCCAGGGGGCACGGCTATGGCTACACCTTC